These 28 T cell receptor beta chains were sequenced from one sample in a study of T cell responses to AZD1222 COVID-19 vaccine. Sequencing used immunoSEQ multiplex PCR; TCRdb keeps in-frame clones, though not all of them. The data show some 120,000 clones, approximately 90% seen once. The sequences come from peripheral blood, collected on day 0 of MenACWY control vaccination. These receptors all stem from an adult in good health.

The chain employs TRBV9 and TRBJ2-7; D is possibly TRBD1 (5 bases). Germline V CDR1 and CDR2: SGDLS, YYNGEE. Trimming took off 5 bases at V and 6 bases at J, with 15 bases between the two ends. CDR3 length equals 13 residues. Written as DNA, the CDR3 is TGTGCCAGCAGTCATCAGGGTTTCTCCGAGCAGTACTTC. Translation: CASSHQGFSEQYF. Full variable domain (outside the CDR3, taken from reference TRBV9 and TRBJ2-7): DSGVTQTPKHLITATGQRVTLRCSPRSGDLSVYWYQQSLDQGLQFLIQYYNGEERAKGNILERFSAQQFPDLHSELNLSSLELGDSALYFCASSHQGFSEQYFGPGTRLTVT.

V and J are TRBV25-1 and TRBJ1-2; unclear D gene. The germline V gene has CDR1 MGHDK and CDR2 SYGVNS. The CDR3 is 11 residues long. The ends were cut back, 1 base at V and 8 bases at J, with 5 bases in the middle. The CDR3 region has the DNA TGTGCCAGCAGTGAATCAGGCGGCTACACCTTC. Translating gives CASSESGGYTF.

The chain joins TRBV25-1 to TRBJ1-5; no clear D gene. The V end lost 5 bases, the J end lost 6 bases, and 11 bases lay between the germline ends. The CDR3 is made up of 13 amino acids. Germline CDR1 and CDR2: MGHDK and SYGVNS. The CDR3 DNA is TGTGCCAGCAGTAAGGGTGGGCGTCAGCCCCAGCATTTT. The encoded protein is CASSKGGRQPQHF.

This clone occurred a few times. V is TRBV2 and J is TRBJ2-3; TRBD2 agrees at 9 bases. J lost 2 bases, V lost 8 bases, and 8 bases had no gene match. Germline-derived CDR1 and CDR2 are SNHLY and FYNNEI. The CDR3 has 15 amino acids. The CDR3 region has the DNA TGTGCCAGCGGTGCGGGAGGGCCGAACACAGATACGCAGTATTTT. Translated: CASGAGGPNTDTQYF. Combining the CDR3 with reference TRBV2 and TRBJ2-3 gives the whole variable domain EPEVTQTPSHQVTQMGQEVILRCVPISNHLYFYWYRQILGQKVEFLVSFYNNEISEKSEIFDDQFSVERPDGSNFTLKIRSTKLEDSAMYFCASGAGGPNTDTQYFGPGTRLTVL.

The chain uses TRBV29-1 and TRBJ2-1, with 9 nucleotides matching TRBD2. CDR3 length: 17 residues. V shed 7 bases, J shed 4 bases, and the junction held 17 bases outside the gene matches. From germline, CDR1 is SQVTM and CDR2 ANQGSEA. In DNA form, the CDR3 reads TGCAGCGCGAGAGGTTCTGATCGCGGGAGGGGGTACAATGAGCAGTTCTTC. Residues: CSARGSDRGRGYNEQFF.

This clone was seen a few times. The chain links TRBV6-2 or TRBV6-3 to TRBJ1-5, with 7 positions matching TRBD1. Trimming cost V 5 bases and J 3 bases; bases outside gene matches: 10. This CDR3 is 16 amino acids long. Germline V lookup: CDR1 MNHEY, CDR2 SVGEGT. The CDR3 is CASSLLETGSNQPQHF. CDR3 nucleotide sequence: TGTGCCAGCAGTCTCCTCGAGACAGGGTCCAATCAGCCCCAGCATTTT.

This sequence joins TRBV10-1 and TRBJ2-7, with 10 bases aligning to TRBD2. Germline CDR1 is WNHNN and CDR2 is SYGVQD (reference sequence). CDR3 length equals 17 residues. The trim removed 4 bases at V and 1 base at J, leaving 10 bases unmatched. This CDR3 is CASSVKREGPRSYEQYF. CDR3 DNA: TGCGCCAGCAGTGTAAAGCGGGAGGGTCCCCGATCCTACGAGCAGTACTTC.

This clone was seen ten or more times. The J gene is TRBJ1-1, the V gene TRBV15; D is uncertain. The length of the CDR3 is 14 residues. Germline CDR1 is LNHNV and CDR2 is YYDKDF (reference sequence). V was cut by 0 bases and J by 4 bases, with 9 bases left in between. The CDR3 bases are TGTGCCACCAGCAGAGATAGGGAGAGCACTGAAGCTTTCTTT. Protein sequence: CATSRDRESTEAFF.

This sequence joins TRBV3-1 (or the pseudogene TRBV3-2) and TRBJ2-3; no reliable D call. V lost 1 base, J lost 2 bases, and 13 bases lay in between. CDR3 size: 16 residues. Germline CDR1 reads LGHDT; CDR2 reads YNNKEL (reference sequence). The CDR3 DNA reads as TGTGCCAGCAGCCAAGTGATCGGAGTTATCACAGATACGCAGTATTTT. As protein: CASSQVIGVITDTQYF.

This clone was observed a single time. The chain joins TRBV6-2 or TRBV6-3 to TRBJ1-5, with 9 bases lining up with TRBD1. This CDR3 has 18 residues. J was trimmed by 0 bases and V by 5 bases; bases with no gene match: 11. The germline V gene encodes CDR1 MNHEY and CDR2 SVGEGT. DNA for the CDR3: TGTGCCAGCAGTGGGCTGGGACAGGGTGTAAATAGCAATCAGCCCCAGCATTTT. As protein: CASSGLGQGVNSNQPQHF.

The chain joins TRBV4-3 to TRBJ2-5; no definite D call. The V and J ends lost 0 bases and 5 bases respectively, with 16 bases between them. The CDR3 covers 16 residues. CDR1 is LGHNA, CDR2 YSLEER, per germline. CDR3 amino acids: CASSQELRLGSETQYF. CDR3 sequence (DNA): TGCGCCAGCAGCCAAGAGTTAAGGCTGGGTTCGGAGACCCAGTACTTC.

The rearrangement joins TRBV11-3 to TRBJ2-1; D is ambiguous. The CDR3 has 16 amino acids. V lost 0 bases to trimming and J lost 2 bases, with 11 bases between them. CDR1 is SGHNT and CDR2 is YENEEA in the germline V gene. CDR3 residues: CASSLDLERPYNEQFF. In DNA, the CDR3 is TGTGCCAGCAGCTTAGATCTTGAGCGCCCCTACAATGAGCAGTTCTTC.

Only one count was recorded for this clone. J is TRBJ1-5 and V is TRBV6-5; D unclear. Germline V gene data show CDR1 as MNHEY and CDR2 as SVGAGI. Trimming removed 8 bases at V and 4 bases at J, with 12 bases between. CDR3 length equals 13 residues. CDR3 sequence (DNA): TGTGCCAGCGCTATGACCGAGAATCAGCCCCAGCATTTT. This encodes CASAMTENQPQHF.

The genes are TRBV5-1 and TRBJ2-7, with D possibly TRBD1 on 6 matching bases. Germline V gives CDR1 SGHRS, CDR2 YFSETQ. V lost 4 bases and J lost 5, with 19 bases in between. This CDR3 is built from 15 residues. CDR3 coding DNA: TGCGCCAGCAGCGAAGAAAATTCAGGGGAGCACGAGCAGTACTTC. Translation: CASSEENSGEHEQYF.

This clone was observed a single time. This chain links TRBV7-9 with TRBJ1-1; D is uncertain. CDR3 length equals 15 residues. Germline CDR1 and CDR2: SEHNR and FQNEAQ (reference sequence). Trimming left V 1 base short and J 0 bases short, with 9 bases between. The CDR3 nucleotides read TGTGCCAGCAGCTTAGGAGGCAGGATGAACACTGAAGCTTTCTTT. This codes for CASSLGGRMNTEAFF.

The V and J genes are TRBV2 and TRBJ1-1; the D gene is possibly TRBD1 (5 bases). The CDR3 extends over 14 amino acids. V was trimmed by 8 bases and J by 1 base, leaving 14 bases between them. Germline V CDR1 and CDR2: SNHLY, FYNNEI. The CDR3 sequence is CASAQMGGNTEAFF. The CDR3 nucleotides are TGTGCCAGCGCCCAGATGGGGGGGAACACTGAAGCTTTCTTT.

The genes are TRBV18 and TRBJ1-2, with 8 positions matching TRBD1. Losses at the gene ends were 3 bases for V and 4 bases for J; bases not matched to a gene: 10. The length of the CDR3 is 16 residues. Germline loops: CDR1 KGHSH, CDR2 LQKENI. CDR3 bases: TGTGCCAGCTCACCCGGGACACAGGGGGTTGTCTATGGCTACACCTTC. Translating it yields CASSPGTQGVVYGYTF. Full variable domain (outside the CDR3, taken from reference TRBV18 and TRBJ1-2): NAGVMQNPRHLVRRRGQEARLRCSPMKGHSHVYWYRQLPEEGLKFMVYLQKENIIDESGMPKERFSAEFPKEGPSILRIQQVVRGDSAAYFCASSPGTQGVVYGYTFGSGTRLTVV.

The chain recombines TRBV2 with TRBJ1-5, with D possibly matching TRBD1 (5 bases). CDR3 length equals 14 residues. The V end lost 2 bases, the J end lost 2 bases, and 7 bases lay between the germline ends. CDR1 and CDR2 from the germline V gene are SNHLY and FYNNEI. CDR3: CASSEWGGNQPQHF. The DNA of the CDR3 is TGTGCCAGCAGTGAATGGGGGGGCAATCAGCCCCAGCATTTT.

The J gene is TRBJ1-5, the V gene TRBV6-6; no reliable D call. The CDR3 runs to 14 residues. With 3 bases removed from V and 0 bases from J, the gap between germline ends came to 6 bases. Germline V CDR1 and CDR2: MNHNY, SVGAGI (reference sequence). CDR3 coding DNA: TGTGCCAGCAGTTATCCGTATAGCAATCAGCCCCAGCATTTT. This gives the protein CASSYPYSNQPQHF.

This chain joins TRBV18 and TRBJ2-7; 14 bases fit TRBD2. Looked up from germline, CDR1 is KGHSH and CDR2 is LQKENI. V dropped 2 bases and J dropped 9; count of bases not matched to a gene: 6. This CDR3 is 15 amino acids long. The CDR3 nucleotides read TGTGCCAGCTCACCAGGGGGGACTAGCGGGAGTTGGCAGTACTTC. Translating it yields CASSPGGTSGSWQYF.

Comments on this clone: This same CDR3 is encoded by further DNA sequences in the sample. V gene TRBV30 combines with J gene TRBJ1-2; D not resolved. This CDR3 has 12 residues. V was trimmed by 2 bases and J by 5 bases, leaving 9 bases between them. Germline V CDR1 and CDR2: GTSNPN, SVGIG (reference sequence). CDR3 nucleotides: TGTGCCTGGAGTTCTAGCGTTTATGGCTACACCTTC. Protein product: CAWSSSVYGYTF.

This chain joins TRBV7-6 and TRBJ2-6, with a weak D call TRBD1 (6 bases). V was pared by 2 bases and J by 0 bases, with 14 bases between. CDR1 and CDR2 (germline): SGHVS, FNYEAQ. This CDR3 is built from 18 residues. Here the CDR3 DNA reads TGTGCCAGCAGCTTATACACAGGGCCAAGCTCTGGGGCCAACGTCCTGACTTTC. This translates into CASSLYTGPSSGANVLTF.

As concerns this clone: Within the sample, other DNA sequences also encode this same CDR3. The chain joins TRBV5-1 to TRBJ1-4; a possible D gene is TRBD1 (5 bases). Germline CDR1 and CDR2: SGHRS and YFSETQ. CDR3 length: 15 amino acids. Trimming took 2 bases from V and 0 from J, leaving 8 bases between them. The CDR3 DNA reads as TGCGCCAGCAGCTTCTTGGGGGCAACTAATGAAAAACTGTTTTTT. This gives the protein CASSFLGATNEKLFF.

The chain combines TRBV6-5 with TRBJ2-2; 13 bases align to TRBD2. CDR1 is MNHEY and CDR2 is SVGAGI in the germline V gene. Trimming removed 10 bases from V and 3 bases from J; junction bases left unmatched: 5. The CDR3 is made up of 15 amino acids. CDR3 protein: CATTSGRLDTGELFF. CDR3 sequence (DNA): TGTGCCACGACTAGCGGGAGGTTGGACACCGGGGAGCTGTTTTTT.

V and J are TRBV5-8 and TRBJ1-1, with TRBD1 as a possible D gene (5 bases). CDR3 length equals 18 residues. V dropped 0 bases and J dropped 6 bases, with 24 bases sitting between them. The germline gives CDR1 SGHTS, CDR2 YDEGEE. Here the CDR3 reads CASSLATGGWDIFPEAFF. The CDR3 DNA is TGTGCCAGCAGCTTGGCGACTGGGGGTTGGGATATCTTCCCTGAAGCTTTCTTT.

The genes are TRBV7-6 and TRBJ1-1, with unresolved D. The CDR3 runs to 17 residues. Trimming took off 1 base at V and 4 bases at J, with 19 bases between the two ends. The germline CDR1 and CDR2 sequences are SGHVS and FNYEAQ. The CDR3 sequence: CASSLVAGLTERTEAFF. In nucleotides, the CDR3 is TGTGCCAGCAGCTTAGTTGCCGGGTTAACCGAGCGCACTGAAGCTTTCTTT. Together with reference TRBV7-6 and TRBJ1-1, the CDR3 gives the full variable domain: GAGVSQSPRYKVTKRGQDVALRCDPISGHVSLYWYRQALGQGPEFLTYFNYEAQQDKSGLPNDRFSAERPEGSISTLTIQRTEQRDSAMYRCASSLVAGLTERTEAFFGQGTRLTVV.

J is TRBJ2-1 and V is TRBV9; 13 bases match TRBD2. CDR3 length: 18 residues. Germline CDR1 is SGDLS and CDR2 is YYNGEE. The V gene end was trimmed by 3 bases and the J gene end by 2 bases; junction bases not matched to a gene: 8. The CDR3 reads CASSGGLAGRGAYNEQFF. The CDR3, as DNA: TGTGCCAGCAGCGGGGGACTAGCGGGGAGAGGGGCCTACAATGAGCAGTTCTTC.

The V call is TRBV10-3, the J call TRBJ1-2, with 8 bases identical to TRBD1. Per the germline V gene, CDR1 is ENHRY and CDR2 is SYGVKD. There are 13 residues in the CDR3. With V trimmed by 6 bases and J by 6 bases, 6 bases remained unmatched. CDR3 nucleotides: TGTGCCATCAGCGGACAGGGCGTGCATGGCTACACCTTC. Translated: CAISGQGVHGYTF.